A selection of T cell receptor beta chains follows, all from one sample in a study of graft-versus-host responses after intestinal transplantation. Assay: immunoSEQ multiplex PCR; the TCRdb copy retains only in-frame clones and omits some. The sample contains 95,000 or so clones, about nine tenths of which appear only once. This sample comprised PBMCs, obtained approximately 470 days after intestinal transplant. The receptor set was obtained from a human patient who received an intestinal transplant, so some T cells may come from the graft donor. Both conserved end residues are trimmed from each CDR3. D genes are given only for firm matches. A clone size is listed for some rows: how often the clone was seen (once, few, many), or a class if it is expanded.

TRBJ2-3 . few TRBV6-5 ASSYEGIGTDTQY
TRBJ1-2 . . TRBV2 ASSERAANGYT
TRBJ1-2 . . TRBV5-1 ASSLERADYGYT
TRBJ1-1 . . TRBV18 ASSQSRGQATEAF
TRBJ1-2 . . TRBV10-1 ASSPGGVYGYT
TRBJ2-1 TRBD2 . TRBV19 ASSIVAGRVQGEQF
TRBJ2-5 TRBD2 . TRBV4-2 ASSRWSGGNQETQY
TRBJ1-1 . . TRBV29-1 SVGFGVNTEAF
TRBJ1-1 . . TRBV29-1 SVWVPLYTEAF
TRBJ1-5 . . TRBV10-2 ASSDGNQPQH
TRBJ1-1 . . TRBV5-1 ASSQKTGNTEAF
TRBJ1-3 TRBD1 . TRBV5-3 ARSLGTGARAGNTIY
TRBJ1-1 . . TRBV12-5 AGGTGSAITEAF
TRBJ1-5 . . TRBV6-5 ASRSDSHQPQH
TRBJ1-2 TRBD1 . TRBV7-3 ASSPGQPSNYGYT
TRBJ1-2 TRBD1 . TRBV25-1 ASNPGQGAIGYT
TRBJ2-2 TRBD2 . TRBV5-6 ASSLVGRAGELF
TRBJ2-3 TRBD2 few TRBV7-3 ASSWGPSGGDTDTQY